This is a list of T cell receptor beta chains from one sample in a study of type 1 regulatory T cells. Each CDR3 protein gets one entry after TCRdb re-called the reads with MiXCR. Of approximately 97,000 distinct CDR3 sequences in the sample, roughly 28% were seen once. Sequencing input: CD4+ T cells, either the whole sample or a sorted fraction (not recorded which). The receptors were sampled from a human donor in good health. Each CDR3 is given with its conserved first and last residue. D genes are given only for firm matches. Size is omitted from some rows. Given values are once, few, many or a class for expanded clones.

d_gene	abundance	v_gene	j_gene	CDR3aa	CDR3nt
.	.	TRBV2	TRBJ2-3	CASSEKTAGRF	TGTGCCAGCAGTGAAAAGACGGCAGGGAGGTTT
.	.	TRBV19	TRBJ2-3	CASSIPGPADTQYF	TGTGCCAGTAGTATTCCCGGACCAGCGGATACGCAGTATTTT
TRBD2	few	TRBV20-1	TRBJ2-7	CSARDLLRGSSYEQYF	TGCAGTGCTAGAGACTTGCTGCGGGGGAGCTCCTACGAGCAGTACTTC
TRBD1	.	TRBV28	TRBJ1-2	CASSHPGQGARGYTF	TGTGCCAGCAGTCATCCGGGACAGGGAGCAAGAGGCTACACCTTC
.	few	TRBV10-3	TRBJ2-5	CAIRPGLEETQYF	TGTGCCATCAGGCCGGGACTGGAAGAGACCCAGTACTTC
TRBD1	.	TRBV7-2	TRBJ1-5	CASSRDRVDQPQHF	TGTGCCAGCAGCCGGGACAGGGTTGACCAGCCCCAGCATTTT
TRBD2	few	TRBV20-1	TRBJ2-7	CSARDQGGSSYEQYF	TGCAGTGCTAGAGACCAAGGCGGGAGCTCCTACGAGCAGTACTTC
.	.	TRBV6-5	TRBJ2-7	CASSTSMPHEQYF	TGTGCCAGCAGTACTTCTATGCCCCACGAGCAGTACTTC
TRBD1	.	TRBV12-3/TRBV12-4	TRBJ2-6	CASSSPTGGSGANVLTF	TGTGCCAGCAGTTCCCCGACAGGGGGCTCTGGGGCCAACGTCCTGACTTTC
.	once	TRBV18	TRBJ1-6	CASPPSTVNSPLHF	TGTGCCAGCCCCCCCTCGACAGTGAATTCACCCCTCCACTTT
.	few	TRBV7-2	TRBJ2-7	CASSPAGTAYEQYF	TGTGCCAGCAGCCCCGCAGGGACGGCCTACGAGCAGTACTTC
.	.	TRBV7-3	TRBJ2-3	CASSLSYADTQYF	TGTGCCAGCAGCCTCTCTTACGCAGATACGCAGTATTTT
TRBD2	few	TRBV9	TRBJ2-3	CASSGLAGADTQYF	TGTGCCAGCAGCGGATTAGCGGGAGCAGATACGCAGTATTTT
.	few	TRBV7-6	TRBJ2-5	CASSLLTIQETQYF	TGTGCCAGCAGCTTACTCACTATACAAGAGACCCAGTACTTC
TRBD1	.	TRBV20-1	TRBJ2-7	CSASGQGQGEQYF	TGCAGTGCTAGTGGACAGGGGCAGGGCGAGCAGTACTTC
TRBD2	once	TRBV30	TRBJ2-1	CAWSVAGGFNEQFF	TGTGCCTGGAGTGTAGCGGGAGGGTTCAATGAGCAGTTCTTC
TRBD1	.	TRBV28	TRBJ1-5	CASSLRDRANQPQHF	TGTGCCAGCAGTTTAAGGGACAGGGCCAACCAGCCCCAGCATTTT
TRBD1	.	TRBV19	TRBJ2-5	CASTQGNEETQYF	TGTGCCAGTACACAGGGGAACGAAGAGACCCAGTACTTC
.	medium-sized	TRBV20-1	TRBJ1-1	CSARGPMSTEAFF	TGCAGTGCTAGAGGCCCCATGAGCACTGAAGCTTTCTTT
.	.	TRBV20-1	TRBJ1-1	CSADPGGYTEAFF	TGCAGTGCAGATCCCGGGGGGTACACTGAAGCTTTCTTT
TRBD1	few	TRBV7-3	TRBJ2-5	CASSLDRYQETQYF	TGTGCCAGCAGCTTGGACAGGTACCAAGAGACCCAGTACTTC
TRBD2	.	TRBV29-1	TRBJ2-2	CSVGLAGMNTGELFF	TGCAGCGTCGGACTAGCGGGAATGAACACCGGGGAGCTGTTTTTT
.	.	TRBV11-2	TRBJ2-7	CASSLLRTLSTYEQYF	TGTGCCAGCAGCTTATTGAGGACCCTATCCACCTACGAGCAGTACTTC
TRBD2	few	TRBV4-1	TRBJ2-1	CASSQEVLADHNEQFF	TGCGCCAGCAGCCAAGAGGTTCTAGCGGACCACAATGAGCAGTTCTTC
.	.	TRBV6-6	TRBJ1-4	CATGRPNEKLFF	TGTGCCACCGGACGGCCTAATGAAAAACTGTTTTTT
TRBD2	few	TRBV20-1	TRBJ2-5	CSARASGTSAETQYF	TGCAGTGCTAGAGCCTCCGGGACTAGCGCCGAGACCCAGTACTTC
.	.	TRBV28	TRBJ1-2	CASGGAGYGYTF	TGTGCCAGCGGCGGGGCCGGCTATGGCTACACCTTC
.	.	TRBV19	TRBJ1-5	CASHAGIGNQPQHF	TGTGCCAGTCACGCGGGGATTGGCAATCAGCCCCAGCATTTT
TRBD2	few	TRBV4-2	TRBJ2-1	CASSQDSTGVAGGSYNEQFF	TGTGCCAGCAGCCAAGATTCCACCGGGGTAGCGGGAGGTTCCTACAATGAGCAGTTCTTC
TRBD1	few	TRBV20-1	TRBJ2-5	CSARDEGRGGQLYQETQYF	TGCAGTGCTAGAGATGAGGGGCGAGGGGGACAGCTTTACCAAGAGACCCAGTACTTC
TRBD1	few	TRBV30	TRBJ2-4	CAWSTLWDRVIAKNIQYF	TGTGCCTGGAGTACCCTCTGGGACAGGGTCATAGCCAAAAACATTCAGTACTTC
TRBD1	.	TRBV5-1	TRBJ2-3	CASSSTGDPTDTQYF	TGCGCCAGCAGCAGCACAGGGGACCCCACAGATACGCAGTATTTT
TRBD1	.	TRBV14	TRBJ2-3	CASSQRTGGSTDTQYF	TGTGCCAGCAGCCAACGGACAGGGGGGAGCACAGATACGCAGTATTTT
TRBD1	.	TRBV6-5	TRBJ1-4	CASSHRDRVIGTNEKLFF	TGTGCCAGCAGCCATCGGGACAGGGTGATCGGAACTAATGAAAAACTGTTTTTT
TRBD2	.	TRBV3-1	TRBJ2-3	CASSHDRLAGEDTQYF	TGTGCCAGCAGCCATGACAGACTAGCGGGAGAAGATACGCAGTATTTT
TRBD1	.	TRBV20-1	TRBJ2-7	CSALGDRDLEQYF	TGCAGTGCCCTTGGTGACAGGGATCTCGAGCAGTACTTC
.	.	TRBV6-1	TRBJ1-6	CASRPSQRLSSPLHF	TGTGCCAGCAGGCCGTCACAGAGATTGTCTTCACCCCTCCACTTT
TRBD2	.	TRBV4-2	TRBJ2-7	CASSQVAGGDYEQYF	TGTGCCAGCAGCCAAGTGGCGGGGGGGGACTACGAGCAGTACTTC
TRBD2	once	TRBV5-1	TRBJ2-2	CASSLILAGAGIGVLFF	TGCGCCAGCAGCTTGATCCTAGCGGGAGCCGGAATCGGGGTGCTGTTTTTT
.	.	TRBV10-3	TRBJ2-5	CAISARRSTGTLFLYF	TGTGCCATCAGTGCCCGAAGGTCAACAGGGACACTCTTCTTGTACTTC
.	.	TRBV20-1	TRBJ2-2	CNAQPGTLNTGELFF	TGCAATGCTCAACCCGGGACCTTGAACACCGGGGAGCTGTTTTTT
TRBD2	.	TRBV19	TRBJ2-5	CASMAGVEETQYF	TGTGCCAGTATGGCGGGAGTTGAGGAGACCCAGTACTTC
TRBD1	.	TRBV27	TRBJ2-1	CASSFLPGTAQGDEQFF	TGTGCCAGCAGTTTTTTACCTGGGACAGCCCAAGGGGATGAGCAGTTCTTC
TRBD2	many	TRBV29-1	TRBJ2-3	CSVTTSGRAPDTQYF	TGCAGCGTCACGACTAGCGGGAGGGCCCCAGATACGCAGTATTTT
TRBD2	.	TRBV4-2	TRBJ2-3	CASSQEGRLAATDTQYF	TGTGCCAGCAGCCAAGAGGGAAGACTAGCGGCCACAGATACGCAGTATTTT
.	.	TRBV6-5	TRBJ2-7	CASARGTSGSGEQYF	TGTGCCAGCGCACGGGGAACTAGTGGATCGGGAGAGCAGTACTTC
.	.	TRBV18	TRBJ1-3	CASSPRQEGGNTIYF	TGTGCCAGCTCACCACGCCAGGAAGGGGGAAACACCATATATTTT